These 18 T cell receptor beta chains originate from one sample sequenced in a study of blood T cell repertoires in COVID-19. Libraries were prepared by immunoSEQ multiplex PCR; TCRdb keeps only in-frame clonotypes and omits some of them. Of approximately 60,000 clones listed, approximately 93% are singletons. The sequenced sample consisted of peripheral blood. The receptors here all came from a man between 70 and 80 years old with active COVID-19.

This rearrangement joins TRBV20-1 to TRBJ1-2; D not certain. Deletions cut 3 bases from V and 8 bases from J, with 10 bases between. There are 11 residues in the CDR3. Germline V gene sequence: CDR1 DFQATT, CDR2 SNEGSKA (reference sequence). The CDR3 spells CSARARGGYTF. The CDR3 DNA follows: TGCAGTGCTAGGGCTCGAGGGGGCTACACCTTC.

This sequence joins TRBV6-5 and TRBJ1-2; no clear D gene. V gave up 5 bases and J gave up 2 bases, with 12 bases separating them. Germline CDR1 is MNHEY and CDR2 is SVGAGI. This CDR3 contains 14 residues. The CDR3 coding sequence is TGTGCCAGCAGTCGGGAGGAACGGAACTATGGCTACACCTTC. It specifies CASSREERNYGYTF.

The V gene is TRBV9, the J gene TRBJ1-2, with D perhaps matching TRBD1 (5 bases). This CDR3 contains 15 residues. In germline, CDR1 is SGDLS, CDR2 YYNGEE. Trimming left V 5 bases short and J 3 bases short, with 17 bases between. CDR3 residues: CASSGTAGDYYGYTF. In DNA, the CDR3 is TGTGCCAGCAGTGGGACTGCGGGGGATTACTATGGCTACACCTTC.

The gene calls are TRBV19 and TRBJ2-1; D perhaps matches TRBD1 (6 bases). Trimming took 8 bases from V and 2 from J, leaving 13 bases between them. This CDR3 comprises 14 residues. Germline CDR1 and CDR2: LNHDA and SQIVND (reference sequence). The CDR3 nucleotides are TGTGCCAGTGCCGGGACACTGACCTACAATGAGCAGTTCTTC. This sequence encodes CASAGTLTYNEQFF.

This chain connects TRBV4-2 to TRBJ1-2; 9 positions match TRBD1. V gave up 6 bases and J gave up 2 bases; unmatched junction bases: 10. The CDR3 spans 16 residues. Germline V gene data show CDR1 as LGHNA and CDR2 as YNFKEQ. The CDR3, as DNA: TGTGCCAGCAGTTCCCCGGGACAGGGAACAAACTATGGCTACACCTTC. As protein: CASSSPGQGTNYGYTF.

The CDR3 loop reads CAIRNGTAYNEQFF. For the CDR3, the DNA is TGTGCCATCAGGAACGGGACAGCATACAATGAGCAGTTCTTC. The chain uses TRBV10-3 and TRBJ2-1, with 7 nucleotides matching TRBD1. The germline V gene encodes CDR1 ENHRY and CDR2 SYGVKD. There are 14 residues in the CDR3. Trimming at V came to 6 bases and at J to 4 bases, leaving 6 bases not matched to a gene.

This chain joins TRBV15 and TRBJ2-1; 9 bases fit TRBD2. J lost 9 bases, V lost 0 bases, and 6 bases had no gene match. Germline CDR1 is LNHNV and CDR2 is YYDKDF (reference sequence). The CDR3 spans 15 residues. CDR3 DNA sequence: TGTGCCACCAGCAGAGATCTAGCGGGGCAGGGTGAGCAGTTCTTC. Translating gives CATSRDLAGQGEQFF.

The chain is built from TRBV4-1 and TRBJ1-5, with D unresolved. The CDR3 has 14 amino acids. The germline CDR1 and CDR2 sequences are MGHRA and YSYEKL. Trimming cost V 4 bases and J 4 bases, with 11 bases left between them. The CDR3 is CASSPPGGNQPQHF. The CDR3, as DNA: TGCGCCAGCAGCCCTCCGGGTGGTAATCAGCCCCAGCATTTT.

V gene TRBV28 combines with J gene TRBJ2-3, with TRBD2 matching 8 bases. The germline V gene encodes CDR1 MDHEN and CDR2 SYDVKM. The ends lost 5 bases at V and 5 bases at J; junction bases unmatched: 6. This CDR3 region has 14 residues. CDR3 region: CASSPGGAQDTQYF. CDR3 nucleotides: TGTGCCAGCAGTCCCGGGGGGGCCCAAGATACGCAGTATTTT.

This chain connects TRBV5-1 to TRBJ1-1; TRBD1 is a possible D gene (5 bases). Germline V lookup: CDR1 SGHRS, CDR2 YFSETQ. V was trimmed by 0 bases and J by 4 bases, leaving 13 bases between them. This CDR3 has 15 amino acids. CDR3 sequence: CASSLGVGGVTEAFF. CDR3 DNA: TGCGCCAGCAGCTTGGGGGTTGGAGGGGTCACTGAAGCTTTCTTT.

The V and J genes are TRBV18 and TRBJ1-1; tentatively, D is TRBD1 (6 bases). The CDR3 extends over 13 amino acids. CDR1 and CDR2 (germline): KGHSH, LQKENI. V was pared by 3 bases and J by 6 bases, with 11 bases between. The CDR3 sequence: CASSPNRDAEAFF. In DNA, the CDR3 is TGTGCCAGCTCACCCAACAGGGATGCTGAAGCTTTCTTT.

CDR3 nucleotides: TGTGCCAGCAGCACTCGGGGGTCTGGAAACACCATATATTTT. It codes for CASSTRGSGNTIYF. The chain has TRBV2 and TRBJ1-3; a weak D match, TRBD1 (5 bases). CDR1 is SNHLY and CDR2 is FYNNEI in the germline V gene. Trimming stripped 6 bases from V and 1 base from J, with 10 bases between. The CDR3 totals 14 residues.

The rearrangement joins TRBV5-1 to TRBJ2-5; D unresolved. Deletions cut 0 bases from V and 5 bases from J, with 8 bases between. Germline V gene data show CDR1 as SGHRS and CDR2 as YFSETQ. The CDR3 is 13 amino acids. CDR3 nucleotide sequence: TGCGCCAGCAGCTTGGGATCCGGTGAGACCCAGTACTTC. Translating it yields CASSLGSGETQYF.

The chain uses TRBV5-1 and TRBJ2-2; 8 bases are shared with TRBD2. Germline CDR1 is SGHRS and CDR2 is YFSETQ. J was trimmed by 2 bases and V by 3 bases; bases with no gene match: 6. CDR3 length: 16 amino acids. The CDR3 DNA follows: TGCGCCAGCAGCTCACGCGGGGGGATAAACACCGGGGAGCTGTTTTTT. This encodes CASSSRGGINTGELFF.

V is TRBV7-9 and J is TRBJ1-4; D remains unclear. Trimming shortened V by 6 bases and J by 2 bases, and 16 bases separated the two germline ends. The CDR3 runs to 16 residues. CDR1 is SEHNR, CDR2 FQNEAQ, per germline (reference sequence). The CDR3 DNA is TGTGCCAGCAGGATGGTCCAGCCAGCGACTAATGAAAAACTGTTTTTT. This encodes CASRMVQPATNEKLFF.

This clone was seen a single time. V and J are TRBV5-5 and TRBJ2-1; TRBD2 matches at 12 bases. The CDR3 covers 18 residues. Germline-derived CDR1 and CDR2 are SGHKS and YYEKEE (reference sequence). V was pared by 4 bases and J by 0 bases, with 8 bases of the junction left unmatched. The DNA of the CDR3 is TGTGCCAGCAGCCCAAGACTAGCGGGGGAAAGCTCCTACAATGAGCAGTTCTTC. It yields the protein CASSPRLAGESSYNEQFF.

The J gene is TRBJ2-1, the V gene TRBV4-2; D gene uncertain. There are 14 residues in the CDR3. Germline V CDR1 and CDR2: LGHNA, YNFKEQ. V was shortened by 0 bases and J by 2 bases, with 5 bases between the two germline ends. CDR3 protein: CASSQERTYNEQFF. The DNA for the CDR3 is TGTGCCAGCAGCCAAGAGAGGACCTACAATGAGCAGTTCTTC.

V is TRBV27 and J is TRBJ2-3; 11 bases map to TRBD1. The V and J ends lost 6 bases and 4 bases, in that order; junction bases with no gene match: 12. Germline-derived CDR1 and CDR2 are MNHEY and SMNVEV (reference sequence). The CDR3 has 17 amino acids. The DNA for the CDR3 is TGTGCCAGCAGAATTCTTCCGGGACAGGGGGGACCAGATACGCAGTATTTT. It encodes CASRILPGQGGPDTQYF.